The 9 T cell receptor beta chains below were found in one sample sequenced in a study of T cell changes during pregnancy in multiple sclerosis. The assay was immunoSEQ multiplex PCR, and TCRdb's table has in-frame clones only and misses some. The repertoire holds 25,000 to 35,000 clones, with 90% to 95% as singletons. This specimen was CD8+ T cells from peripheral blood mononuclear cells, taken before pregnancy. These receptor sequences come from a female donor with multiple sclerosis, enrolled in a pregnancy study.

The chain uses TRBV7-7 and TRBJ2-2; 7 bases align to TRBD1. The CDR3 sequence is 16 residues long. V dropped 1 base and J dropped 5; count of bases not matched to a gene: 7. The germline gives CDR1 SSHAT, CDR2 FNYEAQ (reference sequence). Here the CDR3 DNA reads TGTGCCAGCAGCTTAGAGCACAGGGGCGGGACCGGGGAGCTGTTTTTT. It translates to CASSLEHRGGTGELFF.

The V call is TRBV4-3, the J call TRBJ2-1; 7 bases fit TRBD1. Germline trimming cut 4 bases from V and 14 bases from J; bases unmatched to any gene: 11. CDR1 is LGHNA, CDR2 YSLEER, per germline. The CDR3 runs to 13 residues. Here the CDR3 reads CASSPTYRQGEFF. The CDR3 coding sequence is TGCGCCAGCAGCCCCACGTACCGGCAGGGGGAGTTCTTC.

The rearrangement joins TRBV29-1 to TRBJ2-1; 14 positions match TRBD2. Germline values: CDR1 SQVTM, CDR2 ANQGSEA. V lost 6 bases and J lost 6; bases outside the gene matches: 13. This CDR3 comprises 17 residues. The DNA for the CDR3 is TGCAGCGTGGCGACTAGCGGGGGGGCCGCGAGCCCCAATGAGCAGTTCTTC. The encoded protein is CSVATSGGAASPNEQFF.

The J gene is TRBJ2-7, the V gene TRBV25-1, with 7 bases matching TRBD1. Germline CDR1 MGHDK, CDR2 SYGVNS. There are 14 residues in the CDR3. V lost 3 bases, J lost 4 bases, and 6 bases stayed unmatched. The CDR3 coding sequence is TGTGCCAGCAGTGATGGGACAGACGTTTACGAGCAGTACTTC. Its protein is CASSDGTDVYEQYF.

The V and J genes are TRBV29-1 and TRBJ2-7, with D tentatively TRBD1 (6 bases). V was pared by 4 bases and J by 6 bases, with 10 bases between. Germline CDR1 reads SQVTM; CDR2 reads ANQGSEA. This CDR3 region has 11 residues. CDR3 nucleotide sequence: TGCAGCGTTGGGTCCAGGGGCGAGCAGTACTTC. Protein: CSVGSRGEQYF.

This clone came up once. V is TRBV19 and J is TRBJ2-7, with TRBD1 matching over 9 bases. Trimming at V came to 5 bases and at J to 3 bases, leaving 2 bases not matched to a gene. The CDR3 has 13 amino acids. Per germline, CDR1 LNHDA and CDR2 SQIVND (reference sequence). CDR3 sequence reads: CASSVGQGYEQYF. CDR3 coding DNA: TGTGCCAGTAGTGTGGGACAGGGCTACGAGCAGTACTTC.

The CDR3 DNA is TGTGCCGGTCAGGGGGAGAGGTACGAGCAGTACTTC. Translation gives CAGQGERYEQYF. The chain carries TRBV2 and TRBJ2-7, with 7 positions matching TRBD1. V lost 11 bases and J lost 4; bases outside the gene matches: 8. The CDR3 is made up of 12 amino acids. The germline V gene has CDR1 SNHLY and CDR2 FYNNEI.

The rearrangement uses TRBV27 and TRBJ2-7, with 10 bases matching TRBD2. Trimming cost V 5 bases and J 6 bases; bases outside gene matches: 16. This CDR3 comprises 17 residues. The V gene's germline CDR1 is MNHEY and CDR2 SMNVEV (reference sequence). The CDR3 nucleotides are TGTGCCAGCAGTAAAGCGACTAGCGGGTGGGTCCCGGGCGAGCAGTACTTC. Amino acids: CASSKATSGWVPGEQYF.

This chain connects TRBV7-2 to TRBJ2-1; 16 nucleotides line up with TRBD2. Looked up from germline, CDR1 is SGHTA and CDR2 is FQGNSA. The CDR3 has 18 amino acids. V gave up 0 bases and J gave up 4 bases; unmatched junction bases: 3. DNA for the CDR3: TGTGCCAGCAGCTTAGCAATGGGACTAGCGGGGGGGTACAATGAGCAGTTCTTC. Amino acids: CASSLAMGLAGGYNEQFF.